This TCR beta chain was found in a study of CD8 T cells in ankylosing spondylitis. Broader study findings: About 8 highly homologous variants made up a TCR beta motif that seemed to typify ankylosing spondylitis blood.

The V end lost 3 bases, the J end lost 11 bases, and 13 bases lay between the germline ends. CDR3 size: 12 residues. The germline gives CDR1 ENHRY, CDR2 SYGVKD. MiXCR was run by TCRdb on the 5' RACE reads, yielding one entry per CDR3 protein. The data show more than 500,000 distinct CDR3 sequences, with 5.3% seen just once and under 4.5% held by the top ten. A few counts support this clonotype. Its antigen is undetermined. The chain employs TRBV10-3 and TRBJ1-1; D is unresolved. The sequencing sample was made of blood, either unsorted or a sorted T cell fraction (not recorded which). This receptor was obtained from a male donor with ankylosing spondylitis. The CDR3 protein is CAISELRTEAFF. The CDR3 DNA sequence: TGTGCCATCAGTGAACTTAGGACGGAGGCTTTCTTT.